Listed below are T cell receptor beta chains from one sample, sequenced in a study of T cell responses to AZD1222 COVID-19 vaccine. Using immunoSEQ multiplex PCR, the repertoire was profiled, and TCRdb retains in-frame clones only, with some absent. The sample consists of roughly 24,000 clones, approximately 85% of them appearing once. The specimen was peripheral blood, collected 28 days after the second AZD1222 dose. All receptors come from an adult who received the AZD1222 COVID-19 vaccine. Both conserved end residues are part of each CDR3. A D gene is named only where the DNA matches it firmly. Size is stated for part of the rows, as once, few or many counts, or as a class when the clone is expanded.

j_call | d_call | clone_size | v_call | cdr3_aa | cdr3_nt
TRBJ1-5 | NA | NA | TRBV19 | CASSIVNSNQPQHF | TGTGCCAGTAGTATAGTCAATAGCAATCAGCCCCAGCATTTT
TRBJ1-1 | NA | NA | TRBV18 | CASSPIRLATEAFF | TGTGCCAGCTCACCAATCAGACTCGCAACTGAAGCTTTCTTT
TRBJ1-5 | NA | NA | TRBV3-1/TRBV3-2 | CASSQDTTRQPQHF | TGTGCCAGCAGCCAAGATACGACCCGTCAGCCCCAGCATTTT
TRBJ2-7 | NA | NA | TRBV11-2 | CASSLAGPSYEQYF | TGTGCCAGCAGCTTAGCGGGACCATCCTACGAGCAGTACTTC
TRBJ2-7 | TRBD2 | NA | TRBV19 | CASSKAGLAYEQYF | TGTGCCAGTAGTAAAGCGGGACTAGCCTACGAGCAGTACTTC
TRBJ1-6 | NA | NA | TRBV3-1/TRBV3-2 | CASSQVQGGNSPLHF | TGTGCCAGCAGCCAAGTTCAGGGAGGGAATTCACCCCTCCACTTT
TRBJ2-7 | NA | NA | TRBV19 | CASSGPGRGDYEQYF | TGTGCCAGTAGTGGGCCGGGACGCGGAGACTACGAGCAGTACTTC
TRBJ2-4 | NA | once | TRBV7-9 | CASSQSTGLPYF | TGTGCCAGCAGCCAAAGCACGGGCCTTCCGTACTTC
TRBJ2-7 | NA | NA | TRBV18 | CASSPVYGTYEQYF | TGTGCCAGCTCACCAGTATACGGGACCTACGAGCAGTACTTC
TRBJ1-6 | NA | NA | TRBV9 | CASSVVGSEPLHF | TGTGCCAGCAGCGTAGTGGGCTCCGAACCCCTCCACTTT
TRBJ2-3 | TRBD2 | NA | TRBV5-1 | CASSRAGGRSDTQYF | TGCGCCAGCAGCAGGGCGGGGGGCAGGTCAGATACGCAGTATTTT
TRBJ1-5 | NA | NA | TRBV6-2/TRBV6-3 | CASSYANQPQHF | TGTGCCAGCAGTTACGCGAATCAGCCCCAGCATTTT